These 24 T cell receptor beta chains were all obtained from the same sample, sequenced in a study of T-cell reconstitution after alpha-beta-depleted transplantation in children. Preparation of the TCRbeta library involved a method that used unique molecular identifiers. MiXCR, applied by TCRdb to the PCR reads, yields one record per CDR3 protein. The sample shows around 300,000 distinct CDR3 sequences, roughly 12% of them seen only once. The sample here was peripheral blood, taken 180 days after TCRalphabeta/CD19-depleted stem cell transplant. These receptor sequences come from a male patient between 2 and 15 years old who had a stem cell transplant for chronic granulomatous disease, so the T cells may come from the graft donor.

This clonotype was seen repeatedly, ten times or more. The chain is built from TRBV6-6 and TRBJ2-3, with TRBD1 matching over 8 bases. The V and J ends lost 10 bases and 8 bases, in that order; junction bases with no gene match: 11. Looked up from germline, CDR1 is MNHNY and CDR2 is SVGAGI (reference sequence). The CDR3 consists of 13 residues. The CDR3 DNA reads as TGTGCCACTAGGACAGGGTCGGAAGGTACGCAGTATTTT. It translates to CATRTGSEGTQYF.

The sample holds many counts of this clonotype. The rearrangement links TRBV4-2 to TRBJ1-6; the D is unclear. The V and J ends lost 0 bases and 0 bases respectively, with 9 bases between them. Germline values: CDR1 LGHNA, CDR2 YNFKEQ. This CDR3 spans 17 amino acids. The CDR3 DNA follows: TGTGCCAGCAGCCAAGATTTGGGGAGCTCCTATAATTCACCCCTCCACTTT. Translated, it gives CASSQDLGSSYNSPLHF.

This clonotype was seen a few times. V is TRBV12-3 or TRBV12-4 and J is TRBJ1-5; D is perhaps TRBD1 (5 bases). Deletions cut 2 bases from V and 4 bases from J, with 12 bases between. The CDR3 length is 15 residues. The CDR3 protein is CASSLFGTVNQPQHF. For the CDR3, the DNA is TGTGCCAGCAGTTTATTTGGGACGGTGAATCAGCCCCAGCATTTT.

This clonotype has ten or more counts. CDR3: CSAIPFTSFEQFF. In DNA form, the CDR3 reads TGCAGTGCTATCCCCTTTACTAGCTTTGAGCAGTTCTTC. J is TRBJ2-1 and V is TRBV20-1, with D possibly matching TRBD2 (6 bases). Trimming took off 4 bases at V and 9 bases at J, with 16 bases between the two ends. CDR1 DFQATT and CDR2 SNEGSKA come from the germline V gene (reference sequence). The length of the CDR3 is 13 residues.

This clonotype was seen ten or more times. This chain joins TRBV7-9 and TRBJ2-3, with D unresolved. Germline assignment: CDR1 SEHNR and CDR2 FQNEAQ (reference sequence). Trimming removed 10 bases at V and 2 bases at J, with 4 bases between. The CDR3 contains 10 residues. As DNA, the CDR3 is TGTGCCATCAACACAGATACGCAGTATTTT. This translates into CAINTDTQYF.

The chain is built from TRBV12-3 or TRBV12-4 and TRBJ2-6, with D possibly TRBD2 on 5 matching bases. The CDR3 is 19 residues long. Trimming stripped 0 bases from V and 0 bases from J, with 15 bases between. The CDR3 sequence is CASSLASGRPVSGANVLTF. CDR3 coding DNA: TGTGCCAGCAGTTTAGCGAGCGGACGTCCAGTCTCTGGGGCCAACGTCCTGACTTTC.

The sample holds many counts of this clonotype. V and J are TRBV29-1 and TRBJ1-1; D is possibly TRBD1 (6 bases). Trimming pared 2 bases from V and 6 bases from J, leaving 13 bases between. Germline assignment: CDR1 SQVTM and CDR2 ANQGSEA. The CDR3 loop spans 13 amino acids. This CDR3 is CSVERGQSPEAFF. In DNA form, the CDR3 reads TGCAGCGTTGAACGGGGGCAGTCGCCTGAAGCTTTCTTT. The full variable domain, with the rest looked up from reference TRBV29-1 and TRBJ1-1, is SAVISQKPSRDICQRGTSLTIQCQVDSQVTMMFWYRQQPGQSLTLIATANQGSEATYESGFVIDKFPISRPNLTFSTLTVSNMSPEDSSIYLCSVERGQSPEAFFGQGTRLTVV.

The sample holds a few counts of this clonotype. This rearrangement joins TRBV2 to TRBJ1-1, with D uncertain. CDR1 and CDR2 (germline): SNHLY, FYNNEI. The CDR3 has 14 residues. Trimming shortened V by 3 bases and J by 4 bases, and 12 bases separated the two germline ends. The CDR3 loop reads CASSEEWGGTEAFF. DNA of the CDR3: TGTGCCAGCAGTGAGGAATGGGGAGGCACTGAAGCTTTCTTT.

This clonotype was recorded at least ten times. A read error may be the cause here, since a much bigger clone is one base away. This chain joins TRBV6-4 and TRBJ2-1; TRBD1 matches at 10 bases. The CDR3 runs 14 residues. Unmatched junction bases numbered 1, after V lost 2 bases and J lost 6 bases. Germline CDR1 MRHNA, CDR2 SNTAGT. CDR3: CASSDGTGVNEQFF. Here the CDR3 DNA reads TGTGCCAGCAGTGACGGGACAGGGGTCAATGAGCAGTTCTTC.

With regard to this clonotype: At one of its ends the junction is not consistent with the germline gene, which may arise from a read error. The gene calls are TRBV7-3 and TRBJ2-3, with TRBD1 identical over 10 bases. This CDR3 has 19 residues. In germline, CDR1 is SGHTA, CDR2 FQGTGA. The CDR3 loop is CTSSSGTGVSSGFLDTQYF. In nucleotides, the CDR3 is TGTACCAGCAGCTCCGGGACAGGGGTTTCTAGCGGGTTTTTGGATACGCAGTATTTT.

This clonotype has a count of ten or more. The V and J genes are TRBV28 and TRBJ1-5; 9 positions match TRBD1. Losses at the gene ends were 5 bases for V and 4 bases for J; bases not matched to a gene: 9. Looked up from germline, CDR1 is MDHEN and CDR2 is SYDVKM. This CDR3 has 16 amino acids. The CDR3 DNA reads as TGTGCCAGCAGTCTACTTACCGGGACAGGGAATCAGCCCCAGCATTTT. Amino acid sequence: CASSLLTGTGNQPQHF.

J is TRBJ2-2 and V is TRBV11-2; 10 bases line up with TRBD2. Germline CDR1 and CDR2: SGHAT and FQNNGV. The length of the CDR3 is 19 residues. V dropped 4 bases and J dropped 6; count of bases not matched to a gene: 17. This CDR3 is CASSSPSISGLAGAGELFF. The CDR3 DNA reads TGTGCCAGCAGCTCACCATCCATAAGCGGGCTAGCGGGAGCCGGGGAGCTGTTTTTT.

The chain employs TRBV28 and TRBJ2-5, with 7 bases aligning to TRBD2. CDR3 length equals 17 residues. Looked up from germline, CDR1 is MDHEN and CDR2 is SYDVKM. Trimming removed 3 bases from V and 5 bases from J; junction bases left unmatched: 15. The CDR3 sequence is CASSFLLTGRREETQYF. The CDR3 DNA reads as TGTGCCAGCAGTTTTCTTCTCACAGGACGGCGGGAGGAGACCCAGTACTTC.

This clonotype was seen more than once but under ten times. The V and J genes are TRBV14 and TRBJ2-4; D is perhaps TRBD1 (5 bases). Trimming left V 2 bases short and J 3 bases short, with 17 bases between. Germline CDR1 reads SGHDN; CDR2 reads FVKESK. The CDR3 is made up of 17 amino acids. The CDR3 reads CASSQTPLDRGKNIQYF. The DNA of the CDR3 is TGTGCCAGCAGCCAAACTCCCCTAGATAGGGGCAAAAACATTCAGTACTTC.

With respect to this clonotype: A clone one base away is much larger, so this may be a read error. The J gene is TRBJ2-7, the V gene TRBV7-8, with D possibly matching TRBD2 (6 bases). The CDR3 is 13 residues long. V lost 1 base and J lost 6, with 10 bases in between. Germline V CDR1 and CDR2: SGHVS, FQNEAQ. This chain's CDR3 is CASSLVFGGEQYF. The CDR3 DNA sequence: TGTGCCAGCAGCTTAGTATTCGGGGGCGAGCAGTACTTC. Supplemented by reference TRBV7-8 and TRBJ2-7, the full variable domain reads GAGVSQSPRYKVAKRGQDVALRCDPISGHVSLFWYQQALGQGPEFLTYFQNEAQLDKSGLPSDRFFAERPEGSVSTLKIQRTQQEDSAVYLCASSLVFGGEQYFGPGTRLTVT.

The table lists this clonotype with many counts. The rearrangement joins TRBV7-8 to TRBJ2-5; TRBD2 matches 11 bases. The J segment lost 6 bases and the V segment lost 5 bases, leaving 8 bases of the junction unmatched. There are 15 residues in the CDR3. The germline V gene has CDR1 SGHVS and CDR2 FQNEAQ. CDR3 bases: TGTGCCAGCAGCAAGACTAGCGGGGAGGGAAAGACCCAGTACTTC. It yields the protein CASSKTSGEGKTQYF.

This clonotype was counted at least ten times. The V gene is TRBV15, the J gene TRBJ2-1; D might be TRBD2 (5 bases). The CDR3 extends over 15 amino acids. Trimming left V 8 bases short and J 4 bases short, with 18 bases between. Per the germline V gene, CDR1 is LNHNV and CDR2 is YYDKDF (reference sequence). CDR3 sequence reads: CATVKTEDLYNEQFF. The CDR3 bases are TGTGCCACCGTAAAGACGGAGGACCTTTACAATGAGCAGTTCTTC.

This clonotype was counted at least ten times. The CDR3, as DNA: TGTGCCACCAGCAGGAAGGCCCTCGGGCGGGGGGGACCCCCTACCCTCTACGAGCAGTACTTC. Translation: CATSRKALGRGGPPTLYEQYF. The rearrangement joins TRBV15 to TRBJ2-7; 9 nucleotides match TRBD2. Germline V gene lookup returns CDR1 LNHNV and CDR2 YYDKDF (reference sequence). Losses at the gene ends were 3 bases for V and 3 bases for J; bases not matched to a gene: 24. This CDR3 is 21 amino acids long. The full variable domain, in which reference TRBV15 and TRBJ2-7 provide the parts outside the CDR3, is DAMVIQNPRYQVTQFGKPVTLSCSQTLNHNVMYWYQQKSSQAPKLLFHYYDKDFNNEADTPDNFQSRRPNTSFCFLDIRSPGLGDTAMYLCATSRKALGRGGPPTLYEQYFGPGTRLTVT.

Note on this clonotype: Given a much more abundant clone one base away, this may be a read error. This sequence joins TRBV6-1 and TRBJ2-3; D is undetermined. Trimming removed 0 bases at V and 7 bases at J, with 14 bases between. The CDR3 is 15 amino acids. CDR1 is MNHNS and CDR2 is SASEGT in the germline V gene. The CDR3 loop reads CASSEALQTINTQYF. In DNA, the CDR3 is TGTGCCAGCAGTGAAGCTTTGCAGACCATAAATACGCAGTATTTT.

This clonotype was seen many times. The chain employs TRBV5-6 and TRBJ2-2; 10 bases fit TRBD2. Germline trimming cut 2 bases from V and 6 bases from J; bases unmatched to any gene: 7. CDR1 and CDR2 (germline): SGHDT, YYEEEE. This CDR3 is built from 16 residues. For the CDR3, the DNA is TGTGCCAGCAGCTTCTGGCTAGCGGGAGTTTCCGGGGAGCTGTTTTTT. Translated, it gives CASSFWLAGVSGELFF.

The chain joins TRBV2 to TRBJ2-5; D might be TRBD1 or TRBD2, each matching 5 bases. Germline values: CDR1 SNHLY, CDR2 FYNNEI. V gave up 1 base and J gave up 2 bases, with 14 bases separating them. This CDR3 region has 16 residues. In nucleotides, the CDR3 is TGTGCCAGCAGTGAAGGGGGGTTTGCCGAACAAGAGACCCAGTACTTC. The encoded protein is CASSEGGFAEQETQYF. The complete variable domain, with remaining parts taken from reference TRBV2 and TRBJ2-5, reads EPEVTQTPSHQVTQMGQEVILRCVPISNHLYFYWYRQILGQKVEFLVSFYNNEISEKSEIFDDQFSVERPDGSNFTLKIRSTKLEDSAMYFCASSEGGFAEQETQYFGPGTRLLVL.

In this sample, this clonotype turned up many times. V is TRBV2 and J is TRBJ2-1; weak D call: TRBD2 (6 bases). Germline CDR1 reads SNHLY; CDR2 reads FYNNEI. V was pared by 3 bases and J by 6 bases, with 9 bases between. This CDR3 region has 13 residues. In DNA form, the CDR3 reads TGTGCCAGCAGTGACGGGGGTCCCAATGAGCAGTTCTTC. This codes for CASSDGGPNEQFF.

Details on this clonotype: The final CDR3 position lacks the conserved phenylalanine or tryptophan, pointing to a likely read error. The rearrangement links TRBV5-1 to TRBJ2-3; D is unclear. CDR3 length: 12 residues. Germline CDR1 reads SGHRS; CDR2 reads YFSETQ. The CDR3 bases are TGCGCCAACAGCTTTGTGGCGGATACGCAGTATATT. This gives the protein CANSFVADTQYI.

This clonotype was seen repeatedly, ten times or more. The chain recombines TRBV5-6 with TRBJ2-2; D remains ambiguous. The V end lost 1 base, the J end lost 7 bases, and 8 bases lay between the germline ends. This CDR3 is 13 amino acids long. Germline CDR1 reads SGHDT; CDR2 reads YYEEEE. The CDR3 region has the DNA TGTGCCAGCAGCTTGTGGCAAGGCGGGGAGCTGTTTTTT. Translating gives CASSLWQGGELFF.